This TCR beta chain was identified in a study of cytomegalovirus exposure and HLA in healthy donors. Study information: The Caucasian-associated ancestry cluster contained about 80% of the 398 genotyped donors.

To note about this clone: What it recognizes is unknown.

PCR was performed using 60 Vbeta and 13 Jbeta primers. Authors' data handling: Among the unique TCR beta chains that a later analysis counted, some 73 million in all, roughly 9.9 million were shared. Here immunoSEQ multiplex PCR was the method, and the copy in TCRdb shows in-frame clones only, minus some. V and J calls and clone size are given by that table; D and trimming were obtained from the DNA. The data hold about 150,000 clones, with around 80% observed a single time. The CDR3 consists of 18 residues. Germline trimming cut 3 bases from V and 0 bases from J; bases unmatched to any gene: 8. Germline values: CDR1 KGHSH, CDR2 LQKENI. Study observations and caveats: Per a later analysis, HLA-associated TCR beta chains showed more clonal expansion than other, equally common TCR beta chains. According to reports, the classifier identified cytomegalovirus status with high specificity and sensitivity.

The sample was PBMCs. This TCR came from a man between 35 and 55 years old in good health and CMV-seropositive. The chain joins TRBV18 to TRBJ2-4, with 10 positions matching TRBD2. In nucleotides, the CDR3 is TGTGCCAGCTCACCGGCCGCACTAGCGGGATCAGCCAAAAACATTCAGTACTTC. Translation gives CASSPAALAGSAKNIQYF.